This T cell receptor beta chain originates from a study of T cells after posttransplantation cyclophosphamide. This clone was seen at least ten times. The antigen is unknown. Using immunoSEQ multiplex PCR, the repertoire was profiled, and TCRdb retains in-frame clones only, with some absent. This sample comprises approximately 25,000 clones, none seen once only. This related bone marrow graft donor gave peripheral blood on the day of marrow donation. Overall study findings and caveats: Recipient CMV seropositivity and CMV reactivation strongly tracked TRB clonality. Blood and skin or GI T cell repertoires showed limited TRB overlap.

CDR1 is SGDLS and CDR2 is YYNGEE in the germline V gene. Trimming at V came to 3 bases and at J to 9 bases, leaving 9 bases not matched to a gene. The CDR3 runs 14 residues. This rearrangement joins TRBV9 to TRBJ2-1; 7 positions agree with TRBD1. The TCR originated in a woman aged 50 to 65 in good health, CMV-negative, and a related stem cell transplant donor. Sequencing used PBMCs. The CDR3 nucleotides are TGTGCCAGCAGCGGAGGGGGCGCTGTGGGTGAGCAGTTCTTC. The encoded protein is CASSGGGAVGEQFF.